Below are 20 T cell receptor beta chains sequenced from a single sample in a study of beta chain features in type 1 diabetes. Reverse transcribing all isolated RNA meant expressed TCRB transcripts were sequenced. Profiling relied on immunoSEQ multiplex PCR, and the TCRdb table lists in-frame clones only, not all of them. The sample lists roughly 700,000 clones; 13% were seen once. Study-level results: Type 1 diabetes patients showed a moderate but significant shortening of TCRB CDR3s in all four CD4+ subsets.

No antigen has been identified for these receptors. Sequencing was performed on naive CD4+ T cells from blood. Receptors originate from a man younger than 30 with type 1 diabetes.

The chain combines TRBV9 with TRBJ1-1; D ambiguous. The CDR3 covers 16 residues. Germline V gene sequence: CDR1 SGDLS, CDR2 YYNGEE. V was shortened by 0 bases and J by 1 base, with 13 bases between the two germline ends. The CDR3 loop is CASSVVSPGKNTEAFF. CDR3 DNA: TGTGCCAGCAGCGTAGTCTCCCCGGGTAAGAACACTGAAGCTTTCTTT.

This clone was seen a few times. The chain joins TRBV19 to TRBJ1-4; D might be TRBD1 (5 bases). The V gene's germline CDR1 is LNHDA and CDR2 SQIVND (reference sequence). The CDR3 is 15 residues long. Trimming took 7 bases from V and 0 from J, leaving 12 bases between them. The CDR3 protein is CASTRGTATNEKLFF. CDR3 bases: TGTGCCAGTACTCGGGGGACTGCAACTAATGAAAAACTGTTTTTT.

This clone turned up a few times. The rearrangement joins TRBV30 to TRBJ2-2; no firm D call. The length of the CDR3 is 15 residues. CDR1 and CDR2 (germline): GTSNPN, SVGIG (reference sequence). Trimming removed 3 bases at V and 5 bases at J, with 16 bases between. The CDR3: CAWRRNNLGTGELFF. CDR3 sequence (DNA): TGTGCCTGGAGAAGGAACAACTTGGGGACCGGGGAGCTGTTTTTT.

This clone appeared a few times. This chain joins TRBV30 and TRBJ2-3, with D possibly being TRBD2 (6 bases). CDR3 length equals 13 residues. Germline V lookup: CDR1 GTSNPN, CDR2 SVGIG (reference sequence). V lost 3 bases and J lost 4, with 11 bases in between. The CDR3 DNA sequence: TGTGCCTGGAGGCAGGGAGGTGCAGATACGCAGTATTTT. It specifies CAWRQGGADTQYF.

This rearrangement joins TRBV27 to TRBJ2-3, with 7 bases lining up with TRBD2. CDR3 length equals 17 residues. CDR1 and CDR2 (germline): MNHEY, SMNVEV (reference sequence). The trim removed 1 base at V and 3 bases at J, leaving 10 bases unmatched. The CDR3: CASSLFGGGSGTDTQYF. CDR3 nucleotide sequence: TGTGCCAGCAGTTTATTTGGGGGGGGTAGCGGGACAGATACGCAGTATTTT.

The chain couples TRBV9 to TRBJ1-2; D call uncertain. In germline, CDR1 is SGDLS, CDR2 YYNGEE. V shed 0 bases and J shed 2 bases, with 8 bases lying between them. CDR3 length: 14 residues. CDR3 in amino acids: CASSVESRNYGYTF. DNA of the CDR3: TGTGCCAGCAGCGTAGAGAGTAGGAACTATGGCTACACCTTC.

The chain is built from TRBV6-1 and TRBJ2-1; no firm D call. There are 13 residues in the CDR3. Germline lookup yields CDR1 MNHNS and CDR2 SASEGT. Trimming left V 7 bases short and J 8 bases short, with 15 bases between. The CDR3 protein is CASTGATRDEQFF. CDR3 coding DNA: TGTGCCAGCACGGGCGCAACTCGGGATGAGCAGTTCTTC.

This clone was seen only a few times. The rearrangement joins TRBV19 to TRBJ1-1; D unclear. The V and J ends lost 4 bases and 2 bases respectively, with 8 bases between them. The CDR3 is 13 amino acids. CDR1 is LNHDA and CDR2 is SQIVND in the germline V gene (reference sequence). The CDR3 protein is CASSRSLNTEAFF. CDR3 sequence (DNA): TGTGCCAGTAGTAGGAGCCTAAACACTGAAGCTTTCTTT.

This clone came up a few times. The V gene is TRBV5-5, the J gene TRBJ2-1, with 12 bases fitting TRBD2. The V and J ends lost 0 bases and 11 bases, in that order; junction bases with no gene match: 9. Germline V gives CDR1 SGHKS, CDR2 YYEKEE (reference sequence). The CDR3 extends over 16 amino acids. The CDR3 is CASSLAKTSGGAKQFF. Here the CDR3 DNA reads TGTGCCAGCAGCTTGGCCAAGACTAGCGGGGGAGCTAAGCAGTTCTTC. The full variable domain, completed using reference TRBV5-5 and TRBJ2-1, is DAGVTQSPTHLIKTRGQQVTLRCSPISGHKSVSWYQQVLGQGPQFIFQYYEKEERGRGNFPDRFSARQFPNYSSELNVNALLLGDSALYLCASSLAKTSGGAKQFFGPGTRLTVL.

The V and J genes are TRBV7-9 and TRBJ2-3; D gene ambiguous. Per the germline V gene, CDR1 is SEHNR and CDR2 is FQNEAQ (reference sequence). This CDR3 has 16 amino acids. The ends were cut back, 4 bases at V and 2 bases at J, with 16 bases in the middle. CDR3: CASSSGTWQDTDTQYF. Written as DNA, the CDR3 is TGTGCCAGCAGCTCCGGAACGTGGCAGGACACAGATACGCAGTATTTT.

The rearrangement links TRBV14 to TRBJ1-2, with D perhaps TRBD1 (5 bases). The CDR3 totals 14 residues. The germline V gene encodes CDR1 SGHDN and CDR2 FVKESK. V lost 3 bases and J 4 bases, leaving 12 bases between the germline ends. CDR3 sequence: CASSQQGRTYGYTF. The CDR3 DNA sequence: TGTGCCAGCAGCCAGCAGGGCAGGACCTATGGCTACACCTTC.

This clone was seen a few times. The V gene is TRBV5-1, the J gene TRBJ2-1, with D maybe TRBD1 (5 bases). Trimming cost V 3 bases and J 0 bases, with 10 bases left between them. CDR1 is SGHRS, CDR2 YFSETQ, per germline. There are 15 residues in the CDR3. The DNA for the CDR3 is TGCGCCAGCAGCTCCCAGGGTGGCTCCTACAATGAGCAGTTCTTC. Translation gives CASSSQGGSYNEQFF.

V usage is TRBV7-2 and J usage is TRBJ1-5; D gene unclear. The CDR3 has 15 amino acids. V gave up 7 bases and J gave up 6 bases, with 19 bases separating them. Germline V gene sequence: CDR1 SGHTA, CDR2 FQGNSA. Written as DNA, the CDR3 is TGTGCCAGCACCCTCTGGGAGGGAGCGGGTCAGCCCCAGCATTTT. Encoded protein: CASTLWEGAGQPQHF.

The chain recombines TRBV12-5 with TRBJ1-2; no clear D. CDR3 length: 11 amino acids. Trimming took 4 bases from V and 8 from J, leaving 8 bases between them. Germline V gene sequence: CDR1 LGHNT, CDR2 FRNRAP. The CDR3 loop is CASGSYTGYTF. The DNA for the CDR3 is TGTGCTAGTGGTTCCTACACAGGCTACACCTTC.

The V and J genes are TRBV7-9 and TRBJ2-1, with 13 positions matching TRBD2. The CDR3 extends over 15 amino acids. Trimming removed 5 bases from V and 4 bases from J; junction bases left unmatched: 2. Germline V lookup: CDR1 SEHNR, CDR2 FQNEAQ (reference sequence). The CDR3 is CASSTSGGVYNEQFF. The CDR3 DNA sequence: TGTGCCAGCAGCACTAGCGGGGGGGTTTACAATGAGCAGTTCTTC. Full variable domain (outside the CDR3, taken from reference TRBV7-9 and TRBJ2-1): DTGVSQNPRHKITKRGQNVTFRCDPISEHNRLYWYRQTLGQGPEFLTYFQNEAQLEKSRLLSDRFSAERPKGSFSTLEIQRTEQGDSAMYLCASSTSGGVYNEQFFGPGTRLTVL.

The V gene is TRBV28, the J gene TRBJ2-1; D tentatively fits TRBD1 or TRBD2 (5 bases each). CDR3 length: 11 residues. V was clipped by 5 bases and J by 14 bases, with 13 bases between them. In germline, CDR1 is MDHEN, CDR2 SYDVKM. CDR3 DNA sequence: TGTGCCAGCAGTGGGACGGTGCCCAAGTTCTTC. It encodes CASSGTVPKFF.

The chain carries TRBV27 and TRBJ2-3, with 7 bases fitting TRBD2. CDR3 length: 15 amino acids. The J segment lost 0 bases and the V segment lost 3 bases, leaving 3 bases of the junction unmatched. CDR1 is MNHEY, CDR2 SMNVEV, per germline (reference sequence). The CDR3 loop is CASSLGLTSTDTQYF. The CDR3 DNA follows: TGTGCCAGCAGTTTGGGACTAACTAGCACAGATACGCAGTATTTT.

This clone has a handful of counts. The chain employs TRBV11-3 and TRBJ2-3; D is perhaps TRBD2 (6 bases). CDR3 length equals 13 residues. From germline, CDR1 is SGHNT and CDR2 YENEEA. V lost 7 bases, J lost 6 bases, and 14 bases lay in between. The CDR3 protein is CASTPREEDTQYF. CDR3 in DNA: TGTGCCAGCACCCCCAGGGAGGAGGATACGCAGTATTTT.

The chain has TRBV10-3 and TRBJ1-1; D is perhaps TRBD1 (5 bases). The CDR3 loop spans 12 amino acids. Trimming stripped 11 bases from V and 0 bases from J, with 10 bases between. Germline V gene sequence: CDR1 ENHRY, CDR2 SYGVKD. CDR3 coding DNA: TGTGCCGCCACGACAGTGAACACTGAAGCTTTCTTT. It is translated as CAATTVNTEAFF.

This clone showed up just a few times. The chain couples TRBV9 to TRBJ1-3; D is possibly TRBD1 (5 bases). Trimming stripped 2 bases from V and 4 bases from J, with 7 bases between. The length of the CDR3 is 13 residues. CDR1 SGDLS and CDR2 YYNGEE come from the germline V gene. The CDR3, as DNA: TGTGCCAGCAGCGTGGGGCTCGGAAACACCATATATTTT. It encodes CASSVGLGNTIYF.